The next 5 T cell receptor beta chains were all read from a single sample in a study of shared clonotypes between healthy human individuals. The repertoire was sequenced with immunoSEQ multiplex PCR; TCRdb's copy has only in-frame clones and lacks some. The profile shows over 2 million clones, 85% to 95% of them singletons. The source material was naive CD4+ T cells sorted from blood. Documented subset: CD45RA+ positively selected. All receptors come from a man in his late teens or twenties in good health.

The genes are TRBV12-5 and TRBJ2-7, with D hard to call. V lost 1 base, J lost 3 bases, and 7 bases lay in between. The germline V gene has CDR1 LGHNT and CDR2 FRNRAP. The CDR3 loop spans 13 amino acids. The chain's CDR3 is CASGLALFYEQYF. Here the CDR3 DNA reads TGTGCTAGTGGTTTGGCCCTCTTCTACGAGCAGTACTTC.

Of note for this clone: Other DNA sequences in the same sample also yield this CDR3. The V call is TRBV2, the J call TRBJ1-5; 7 bases fit TRBD1. The CDR3 runs to 14 residues. V was pared by 4 bases and J by 1 base, with 1 base of the junction left unmatched. Germline assignment: CDR1 SNHLY and CDR2 FYNNEI. The CDR3 DNA reads as TGTGCCAGCAGTGGACAGGGAAGCAATCAGCCCCAGCATTTT. Its translation: CASSGQGSNQPQHF.

J is TRBJ2-1 and V is TRBV7-2, with TRBD2 matching 8 bases. The J segment lost 8 bases and the V segment lost 7 bases, leaving 13 bases of the junction unmatched. Germline-derived CDR1 and CDR2 are SGHTA and FQGNSA. The CDR3 totals 15 residues. The CDR3 DNA reads TGTGCCAGCAAAGAGATATTAGCGGGACATTATGAGCAGTTCTTC. Translation gives CASKEILAGHYEQFF.

CDR3 sequence: CASSSSGGFNEQFF. The CDR3 nucleotides read TGTGCCAGCAGTTCGAGCGGGGGGTTCAATGAGCAGTTCTTC. The genes are TRBV28 and TRBJ2-1, with 9 bases fitting TRBD2. Germline CDR1 reads MDHEN; CDR2 reads SYDVKM. V gave up 4 bases and J gave up 6 bases; unmatched junction bases: 4. The CDR3 is 14 residues long.

V is TRBV10-3 and J is TRBJ2-7, with unresolved D. This CDR3 is built from 14 residues. V was clipped by 6 bases and J by 1 base, with 13 bases between them. Germline-derived CDR1 and CDR2 are ENHRY and SYGVKD. CDR3 amino acids: CAISDGSQSYEQYF. CDR3 bases: TGTGCCATCAGCGACGGAAGCCAGTCCTACGAGCAGTACTTC.